The text below deals with one TCR beta chain. This specimen comes from a study of long-term antiretroviral therapy in people with HIV. The authors ran the immunoSEQ assay, v3.0, at survey level. Roughly 35,000-50,000 T-cell genomes per sample were the sequencing target. TCRdb's table, derived via immunoSEQ multiplex PCR, lists solely in-frame clones and lacks some. The table shows tens of thousands of clones, with about 85% occurring only once. This CDR3 comprises 13 residues. The germline V and J ends were trimmed by 6 bases and 4 bases, with 7 bases remaining between them. Germline values: CDR1 MNHNY, CDR2 SVGAGI (reference sequence).

The sample in question was unsorted PBMCs, obtained 3.1 years after starting antiretroviral therapy. The chain recombines TRBV6-6 with TRBJ1-6; possible D gene TRBD1, 5 bases. The TCR was taken from a woman in her forties or fifties with HIV. CDR3 sequence: CASRGGYNSPLHF. CDR3 sequence (DNA): TGTGCCAGCAGGGGGGGTTATAATTCACCCCTCCACTTT.